The 17 T cell receptor beta chains below all came from one sample that was sequenced in a study of T cells in women clearing cervical HPV infection. This table comes from immunoSEQ multiplex PCR, and its TCRdb copy is limited to in-frame clones, with some not included. Its table records around 44,000 clones. Input material: blood buffy coat. These receptors came from a woman between 18 and 70 years old with a cervical HPV16 infection that either progressed to CIN3+ or cleared (not recorded which).

On this clone itself: Sequencing ends 3 residues short of the CDR3 end; the germline J gene provides the rest. This chain connects TRBV7-3 to TRBJ2-3; 10 positions agree with TRBD2. In germline, CDR1 is SGHTA, CDR2 FQGTGA. The CDR3 has 16 residues. V was pared by 5 bases and J by 5 bases, with 10 bases of the junction left unmatched. The covered CDR3 bases are TGTGCCAGCAGCCCCCTAGCGGGGGCGAGTTTAGATACG. Protein: CASSPLAGASLDT. The entire CDR3 sequence reads CASSPLAGASLDTQYF.

The part of the CDR3 DNA that was read is TGTGCCAGCATTAGTTTACAGATTAAGAATGGC. Its translation is CASISLQIKNG. The whole CDR3 sequence is CASISLQIKNGYTF. V and J are TRBV2 and TRBJ1-2, with D unclear. The read falls 3 residues short of the CDR3 end, and the missing part is taken from the germline J gene. Germline CDR1 reads SNHLY; CDR2 reads FYNNEI. Trimming pared 7 bases from V and 6 bases from J, leaving 18 bases between. The CDR3 spans 14 residues. Drawing the rest from reference TRBV2 and TRBJ1-2, the complete variable domain is EPEVTQTPSHQVTQMGQEVILRCVPISNHLYFYWYRQILGQKVEFLVSFYNNEISEKSEIFDDQFSVERPDGSNFTLKIRSTKLEDSAMYFCASISLQIKNGYTFGSGTRLTVV.

As for this clone: The CDR3 end falls 3 residues outside the read, so it is completed with the germline J gene. The chain has TRBV19 and TRBJ2-2; 8 bases align to TRBD1. Per germline, CDR1 LNHDA and CDR2 SQIVND (reference sequence). This CDR3 spans 14 amino acids. V lost 1 base to trimming and J lost 7 bases; unmatched junction nucleotides: 2. The chain's CDR3 is CASSIGTGGGELFF. Partial CDR3 DNA: TGTGCCAGTAGTATAGGTACAGGGGGCGGGGAG.

Details on this clone: Read sequence stops 3 residues before the CDR3 end, and the germline J gene provides the missing end. V usage is TRBV5-6 and J usage is TRBJ2-7; D is possibly TRBD1 (5 bases). Trimming removed 0 bases from V and 3 bases from J, with 7 bases in between. Germline V lookup: CDR1 SGHDT, CDR2 YYEEEE. The CDR3 consists of 13 residues. Incomplete CDR3 DNA: TGTGCCAGCAGCTTGGGCAGGGACTACGAG. It is translated as CASSLGRDYE. The full CDR3 protein is CASSLGRDYEQYF.

Note on this clone: The CDR3 end is not reached by the read, which stops 3 residues before it; the germline J gene fills it in. The V call is TRBV10-2, the J call TRBJ2-5; 12 bases are a match to TRBD2. Germline V lookup: CDR1 WSHSY, CDR2 SAAADI. With V trimmed by 8 bases and J by 2 bases, 6 bases remained unmatched. The CDR3 has 15 residues. The CDR3 protein is CASRLAGAPQETQYF. CDR3 bases read: TGCGCCAGCCGACTAGCGGGGGCCCCACAAGAGACC.

Concerning this clone itself: The read halts 3 residues ahead of the CDR3 end, with the missing end drawn from the germline J gene. The gene calls are TRBV2 and TRBJ2-7, with TRBD1 as a possible D gene (6 bases). Germline values: CDR1 SNHLY, CDR2 FYNNEI. Trimming took 4 bases from V and 5 from J, leaving 12 bases between them. The CDR3 runs 13 residues. This CDR3 reads CASSGQTGDEQYF. The CDR3 bases that were read are TGTGCCAGCAGTGGTCAGACAGGCGACGAG.

In the case of this clone: The observed sequence ends 3 residues before the CDR3 terminus, with the missing tail filled in from the germline J gene. V usage is TRBV19 and J usage is TRBJ2-2; D unresolved. Germline-derived CDR1 and CDR2 are LNHDA and SQIVND (reference sequence). V was pared by 0 bases and J by 0 bases, with 5 bases between. This CDR3 is built from 15 residues. The part of the CDR3 DNA that was read is TGTGCCAGTAGTATAGACAGGTCGAACACCGGGGAG. This encodes CASSIDRSNTGE. In full, the CDR3 reads CASSIDRSNTGELFF. Using reference TRBV19 and TRBJ2-2 for the parts outside the CDR3, the full variable domain is DGGITQSPKYLFRKEGQNVTLSCEQNLNHDAMYWYRQDPGQGLRLIYYSQIVNDFQKGDIAEGYSVSREKKESFPLTVTSAQKNPTAFYLCASSIDRSNTGELFFGEGSRLTVL.

CDR3 region: CASSLGLRGANEQFF. The sequenced CDR3 bases are TGTGCCAGCAGCCTTGGACTCCGGGGGGCCAATGAG. The chain uses TRBV7-3 and TRBJ2-1; tentatively, D is TRBD2 (7 bases). With the read ending 3 residues before the CDR3 end, the germline J gene is used to fill in that end. V lost 5 bases to trimming and J lost 6 bases, with 17 bases between them. The CDR3 runs 15 residues. The V gene's germline CDR1 is SGHTA and CDR2 FQGTGA.

In regard to this clone: The read comes to an end 3 residues before the CDR3 does, leaving the germline J gene to fill in the end. This rearrangement joins TRBV7-3 to TRBJ1-1; tentative D call: TRBD1 (6 bases). With 6 bases removed from V and 0 bases from J, the gap between germline ends came to 11 bases. Germline V gives CDR1 SGHTA, CDR2 FQGTGA. The CDR3 has 14 amino acids. The CDR3 loop is CASRRTAMNTEAFF. CDR3 bases read: TGTGCCAGCAGGAGGACAGCCATGAACACTGAA.

About this clone itself: The missing CDR3 end, 3 residues past where the read stops, is filled in from the germline J gene. The V gene is TRBV5-1, the J gene TRBJ2-1; 8 bases align to TRBD1. Per the germline V gene, CDR1 is SGHRS and CDR2 is YFSETQ. V was pared by 2 bases and J by 7 bases, with 14 bases of the junction left unmatched. The CDR3 contains 17 residues. This CDR3 is CASSFHPPRGPGNEQFF. The sequenced part of the CDR3 DNA is TGCGCCAGCAGCTTCCACCCACCCAGGGGGCCGGGTAATGAG.

In regard to this clone: Coverage ceases 3 residues before the CDR3 finishes, and the germline J gene fills in the end. The chain is built from TRBV5-4 and TRBJ2-2; TRBD1 or TRBD2 may be the D gene (6 bases each). Per germline, CDR1 SGHNT and CDR2 YYREEE (reference sequence). The ends were cut back, 4 bases at V and 7 bases at J, with 17 bases in the middle. This CDR3 is built from 15 residues. The part of the CDR3 DNA that was read is TGTGCCAGCAGCCCGGTGGAGGGGGTGTTCGGGGAG. It translates to CASSPVEGVFGE. The entire CDR3 protein reads CASSPVEGVFGELFF.

The CDR3 reads CSVEGTENYGYTF. The covered CDR3 bases are TGCAGCGTTGAGGGGACAGAAAACTATGGC. V is TRBV29-1 and J is TRBJ1-2; TRBD1 matches 7 bases. The read comes to an end 3 residues before the CDR3 does, leaving the germline J gene to fill in the end. Unmatched junction bases numbered 3, after V lost 3 bases and J lost 2 bases. Germline loops: CDR1 SQVTM, CDR2 ANQGSEA. The CDR3 spans 13 residues. Full variable domain (rest looked up from reference TRBV29-1 and TRBJ1-2): SAVISQKPSRDICQRGTSLTIQCQVDSQVTMMFWYRQQPGQSLTLIATANQGSEATYESGFVIDKFPISRPNLTFSTLTVSNMSPEDSSIYLCSVEGTENYGYTFGSGTRLTVV.

A word on this clone: The CDR3 extends 3 residues past the end of the read, so its final part is completed from the germline J gene. The chain uses TRBV19 and TRBJ1-5; D not certain. Germline V gene lookup returns CDR1 LNHDA and CDR2 SQIVND (reference sequence). With 6 bases removed from V and 5 bases from J, the gap between germline ends came to 11 bases. CDR3 size: 13 residues. This chain's CDR3 is CASSGFLHQPQHF. CDR3 bases read: TGTGCCAGTAGCGGGTTCTTGCATCAGCCC.

A remark on this clone: The read halts 3 residues ahead of the CDR3 end, with the missing end drawn from the germline J gene. The V call is TRBV11-1, the J call TRBJ2-5; 9 nucleotides line up with TRBD2. J lost 2 bases, V lost 2 bases, and 3 bases had no gene match. From germline, CDR1 is SGHAT and CDR2 FQDESV (reference sequence). There are 15 residues in the CDR3. CDR3 DNA (partial): TGTGCCAGCAGCTTAAGCGGGGGGTTTCAAGAGACC. It yields the protein CASSLSGGFQET. The entire CDR3 protein is CASSLSGGFQETQYF.

As to this clone: The CDR3 goes on 3 residues after the read ends, and that part is filled in from the germline J gene. The chain uses TRBV19 and TRBJ1-5; tentative D call: TRBD1 (5 bases). CDR1 and CDR2 from the germline V gene are LNHDA and SQIVND (reference sequence). The CDR3 is made up of 13 amino acids. The germline V and J ends were trimmed by 7 bases and 2 bases, with 9 bases remaining between them. The CDR3 is CASNTGRNQPQHF. The part of the CDR3 DNA that was read is TGTGCCAGTAACACAGGCCGCAATCAGCCC.

In regard to this clone: The read terminates 3 residues ahead of where the CDR3 ends, so the germline J gene completes it. The J gene is TRBJ1-1, the V gene TRBV30; 8 bases map to TRBD1. The junction had 9 bases not matched to a gene; V was cut back by 5 bases and J by 1 base. The length of the CDR3 is 15 residues. Germline V CDR1 and CDR2: GTSNPN, SVGIG (reference sequence). Incomplete CDR3 DNA: TGTGCCTGGGATAAACCGGGACAGGAGAACACTGAA. It specifies CAWDKPGQENTE. The whole CDR3 sequence reads CAWDKPGQENTEAFF.

As for this clone: The missing CDR3 end, 3 residues past where the read stops, is filled in from the germline J gene. The chain employs TRBV4-1 and TRBJ2-7; no definite D call. Trimming took 0 bases from V and 1 from J, leaving 10 bases between them. The CDR3 spans 15 residues. Germline CDR1 is MGHRA and CDR2 is YSYEKL. The sequenced part of the CDR3 DNA is TGCGCCAGCAGCCAAGATAGACATCCATCCTACGAG. Translation gives CASSQDRHPSYE. The complete CDR3 reads CASSQDRHPSYEQYF.